These 15 T cell receptor beta chains originate from one sample sequenced in a study of OX40 agonist ivuxolimab in advanced cancers. Receptors were amplified or captured by the immunoSEQ multiplex PCR assay. Imported from immuneACCESS, the table was reduced by TCRdb to in-frame sequences with V and J called. These copies leave out some clones; in studies compared against another copy, an unresolved V gene accounts for under half, and the cause of the remainder is not known. The sample table lists over 45,000 clones, 85% of them with a count of one. Jointly, the top ten make up over 2.5% of the sample. The sample here was CD4+ or CD8+ T cells sorted from blood, taken in a trial of the OX40 agonist ivuxolimab. These receptors all come from an adult with an advanced solid tumor such as melanoma, head and neck, liver or kidney cancer.

The chain has TRBV18 and TRBJ1-1; D unclear. The CDR3 runs 13 residues. Germline lookup yields CDR1 KGHSH and CDR2 LQKENI. V was shortened by 1 base and J by 7 bases, with 10 bases between the two germline ends. The CDR3, as DNA: TGTGCCAGCTCACCACGATCTGGAGGTGAAGCTTTCTTT. This sequence encodes CASSPRSGGEAFF.

J is TRBJ2-7 and V is TRBV7-2; TRBD1 matches 9 bases. The CDR3 extends over 15 amino acids. The V gene's germline CDR1 is SGHTA and CDR2 FQGNSA. The ends lost 0 bases at V and 5 bases at J; junction bases unmatched: 5. DNA for the CDR3: TGTGCCAGCAGCTTAGCGGGGACAGGGTTGAACGAGCAGTACTTC. Its translation is CASSLAGTGLNEQYF.

This clone was seen only once. The chain carries TRBV14 and TRBJ1-2; D ambiguous. Germline-derived CDR1 and CDR2 are SGHDN and FVKESK. With 3 bases removed from V and 5 bases from J, the gap between germline ends came to 16 bases. The CDR3 spans 15 residues. As DNA, the CDR3 is TGTGCCAGCAGCCAGGGTCGGATGATTCCTTATGGCTACACCTTC. Translated: CASSQGRMIPYGYTF.

CDR3 bases: TGTGTCAGATCCCCTCCACAGGGCCCCTACGAGCAGTACTTC. Its protein is CVRSPPQGPYEQYF. The chain employs TRBV7-5 and TRBJ2-7; whether TRBD1, the table's D call, matches the DNA was not checked. TRBV7-5 is listed as a pseudogene. The CDR3 length is 14 residues.

This clone was detected a few times. The rearrangement joins TRBV7-9 to TRBJ1-5; the match to TRBD1 covers 9 bases. This CDR3 has 17 amino acids. The germline V gene encodes CDR1 SEHNR and CDR2 FQNEAQ (reference sequence). V dropped 3 bases and J dropped 6; count of bases not matched to a gene: 12. The CDR3 here is CASSLGDTGGTGQPQHF. In nucleotides, the CDR3 is TGTGCCAGCAGCTTGGGTGATACAGGGGGCACGGGTCAGCCCCAGCATTTT.

Only a few counts were recorded for this clone. The chain couples TRBV2 to TRBJ1-3; 7 bases map to TRBD1. The CDR3 consists of 14 residues. In germline, CDR1 is SNHLY, CDR2 FYNNEI. The V gene end was trimmed by 4 bases and the J gene end by 3 bases; junction bases not matched to a gene: 3. DNA for the CDR3: TGTGCCAGCAGTGTGACAGGGCTTGGAAACACCATATATTTT. It encodes CASSVTGLGNTIYF.

The V call is TRBV7-2, the J call TRBJ2-5, with D possibly TRBD2 on 6 matching bases. Germline CDR1 SGHTA, CDR2 FQGNSA. CDR3 length: 15 residues. V lost 4 bases and J lost 2, with 14 bases in between. The chain's CDR3 is CASSSVRGKQETQYF. Written as DNA, the CDR3 is TGTGCCAGCAGCTCGGTCCGGGGGAAACAAGAGACCCAGTACTTC. The variable domain in full, completed from reference TRBV7-2 and TRBJ2-5, reads GAGVSQSPSNKVTEKGKDVELRCDPISGHTALYWYRQSLGQGLEFLIYFQGNSAPDKSGLPSDRFSAERTGGSVSTLTIQRTQQEDSAVYLCASSSVRGKQETQYFGPGTRLLVL.

V is TRBV5-1 and J is TRBJ1-3; perhaps TRBD1 as D (5 bases). Deletions cut 4 bases from V and 0 bases from J, with 23 bases between. This CDR3 has 19 residues. Germline lookup yields CDR1 SGHRS and CDR2 YFSETQ. The CDR3 DNA reads TGCGCCAGCAGCCCGCAGGCAAGTGCCGGACACAGCTCTGGAAACACCATATATTTT. Translating gives CASSPQASAGHSSGNTIYF.

The J gene is TRBJ1-1, the V gene TRBV4-1, with D possibly being TRBD1 (5 bases). Deletions cut 5 bases from V and 1 base from J, with 11 bases between. Per germline, CDR1 MGHRA and CDR2 YSYEKL. CDR3 length: 14 residues. The CDR3 sequence: CASSGFRENTEAFF. The CDR3 DNA sequence: TGCGCCAGCAGCGGATTCAGGGAGAACACTGAAGCTTTCTTT.

A single count supports this clone. The rearrangement uses TRBV11-2 and TRBJ2-6; 13 bases line up with TRBD2. After removal of 4 bases from V and 3 bases from J, the junction contained 6 bases not matched to a gene. The germline V gene encodes CDR1 SGHAT and CDR2 FQNNGV. The CDR3 is made up of 18 amino acids. CDR3 nucleotides: TGTGCCAGCAGCTCCCCGGGACTAGCGGGAAGTGGGGCCAACGTCCTGACTTTC. Translating it yields CASSSPGLAGSGANVLTF.

This clone was found a few times. This chain links TRBV28 with TRBJ1-6; TRBD1 aligns across 7 bases. The CDR3 contains 16 residues. The germline V gene encodes CDR1 MDHEN and CDR2 SYDVKM. J lost 8 bases, V lost 3 bases, and 10 bases had no gene match. The CDR3 sequence is CASSFYGTAADSPLHF. In nucleotides, the CDR3 is TGTGCCAGCAGTTTCTATGGGACAGCTGCCGATTCACCCCTCCACTTT.

This chain connects TRBV6-5 to TRBJ2-1; D might be TRBD2 (6 bases). The CDR3 covers 15 residues. The germline V and J ends were trimmed by 8 bases and 5 bases, with 19 bases remaining between them. Germline V gene data show CDR1 as MNHEY and CDR2 as SVGAGI. DNA for the CDR3: TGTGCCAGCTCAAACCTTGGAGTAGCGGACAATGAGCAGTTCTTC. Translated: CASSNLGVADNEQFF.

The rearrangement joins TRBV21-1 to TRBJ2-2; the listed D gene, TRBD1, was not tested against the DNA. TRBV21-1 is a recognized pseudogene. The length of the CDR3 is 14 residues. The CDR3 nucleotides read TGTGCCAGGAAGAGGACAGCGAACACCGGGGAGCTGTTTTTT. Protein product: CARKRTANTGELFF.

The chain is built from TRBV30 and TRBJ2-1, with TRBD2 identical over 8 bases. The CDR3 is 13 residues long. The germline V gene encodes CDR1 GTSNPN and CDR2 SVGIG (reference sequence). After removal of 3 bases from V and 5 bases from J, the junction contained 3 bases not matched to a gene. The CDR3 nucleotides are TGTGCCTGGAGGGTAGCGGGAAACAATGAGCAGTTCTTC. Encoded protein: CAWRVAGNNEQFF.

This chain connects TRBV7-2 to TRBJ2-5, with 11 bases that match TRBD2. V was pared by 3 bases and J by 2 bases, with 8 bases of the junction left unmatched. The CDR3 runs 17 residues. Germline V lookup: CDR1 SGHTA, CDR2 FQGNSA. Here the CDR3 reads CASSFLSGGGRQETQYF. In DNA, the CDR3 is TGTGCCAGCAGCTTCCTTAGCGGGGGGGGACGTCAAGAGACCCAGTACTTC. Full variable domain (remainder filled in from reference TRBV7-2 and TRBJ2-5): GAGVSQSPSNKVTEKGKDVELRCDPISGHTALYWYRQSLGQGLEFLIYFQGNSAPDKSGLPSDRFSAERTGGSVSTLTIQRTQQEDSAVYLCASSFLSGGGRQETQYFGPGTRLLVL.